This T cell receptor beta chain derives from a study of siplizumab effects on memory and regulatory T cells. Notes on the study in general: Some alloreactive sequences were traceable to unstimulated CD4+ memory cells, and siplizumab significantly reduced them.

As concerns this clone: Its antigen is as yet unknown.

Trimming at V came to 1 base and at J to 4 bases, leaving 6 bases not matched to a gene. Germline V gives CDR1 SGHAT, CDR2 FQNNGV. This CDR3 has 15 amino acids. The mixed lymphocyte reaction cells were cocultured at 37°C for under 7 days. The protocol was immunoSEQ multiplex PCR, while the TCRdb copy is restricted to in-frame clones and leaves out a portion. There are approximately 5,000 clones in the sample; approximately 46% occur only once, and 83% lies in the top ten. The V call is TRBV11-2, the J call TRBJ1-1; the match to TRBD1 covers 7 bases. Sequencing was carried out using CFSE-low (dividing) CD8+ T cells sorted from an allogeneic mixed lymphocyte reaction. The source is a human donor in good health; the cells came from an allogeneic mixed lymphocyte reaction. Some clones in this sample may be carry-over from other donors' samples. The CDR3 coding sequence is TGTGCCAGCAGCTTAGCCCCCGCAGGGGGCACTGAAGCTTTCTTT. Protein product: CASSLAPAGGTEAFF. Supplemented by reference TRBV11-2 and TRBJ1-1, the full variable domain reads EAGVAQSPRYKIIEKRQSVAFWCNPISGHATLYWYQQILGQGPKLLIQFQNNGVVDDSQLPKDRFSAERLKGVDSTLKIQPAKLEDSAVYLCASSLAPAGGTEAFFGQGTRLTVV.